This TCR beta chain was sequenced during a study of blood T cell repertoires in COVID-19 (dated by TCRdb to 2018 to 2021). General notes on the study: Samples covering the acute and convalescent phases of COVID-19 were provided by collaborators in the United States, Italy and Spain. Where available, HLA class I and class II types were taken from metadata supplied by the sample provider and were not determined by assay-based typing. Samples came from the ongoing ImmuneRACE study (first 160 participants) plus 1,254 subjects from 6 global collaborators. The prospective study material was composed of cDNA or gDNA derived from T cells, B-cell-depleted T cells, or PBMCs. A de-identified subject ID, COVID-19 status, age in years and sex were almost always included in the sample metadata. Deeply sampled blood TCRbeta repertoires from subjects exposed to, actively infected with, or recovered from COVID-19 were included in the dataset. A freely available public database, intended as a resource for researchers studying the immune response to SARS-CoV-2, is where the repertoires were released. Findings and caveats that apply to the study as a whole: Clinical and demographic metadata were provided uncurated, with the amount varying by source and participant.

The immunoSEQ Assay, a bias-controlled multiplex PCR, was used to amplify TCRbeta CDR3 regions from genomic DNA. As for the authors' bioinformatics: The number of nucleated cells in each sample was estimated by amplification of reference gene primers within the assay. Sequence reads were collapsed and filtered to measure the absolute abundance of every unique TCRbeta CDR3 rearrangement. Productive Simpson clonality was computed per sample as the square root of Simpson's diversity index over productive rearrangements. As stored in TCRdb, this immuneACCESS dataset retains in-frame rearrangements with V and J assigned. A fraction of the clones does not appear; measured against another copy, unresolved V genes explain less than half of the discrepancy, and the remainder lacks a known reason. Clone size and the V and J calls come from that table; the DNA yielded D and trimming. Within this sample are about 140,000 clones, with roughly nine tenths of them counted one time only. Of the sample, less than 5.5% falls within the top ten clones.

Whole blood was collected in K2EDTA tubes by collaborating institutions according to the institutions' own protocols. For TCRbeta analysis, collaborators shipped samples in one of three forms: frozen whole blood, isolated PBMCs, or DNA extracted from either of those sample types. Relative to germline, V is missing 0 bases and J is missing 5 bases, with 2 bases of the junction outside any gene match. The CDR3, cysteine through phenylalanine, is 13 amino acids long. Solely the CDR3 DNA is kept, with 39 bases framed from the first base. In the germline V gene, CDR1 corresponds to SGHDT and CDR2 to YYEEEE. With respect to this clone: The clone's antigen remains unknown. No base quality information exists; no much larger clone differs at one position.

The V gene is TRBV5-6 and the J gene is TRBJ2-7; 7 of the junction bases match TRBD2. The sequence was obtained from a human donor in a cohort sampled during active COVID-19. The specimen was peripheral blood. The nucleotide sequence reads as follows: TGTGCCAGCAGCTTGGGGACTAGTAACGAGCAGTACTTC. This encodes CASSLGTSNEQYF.